The present T cell receptor (beta chain) was sequenced within a study of T-cell reconstitution after alpha-beta-depleted transplantation in children. Unique molecular identifiers were incorporated when the TCRbeta library was constructed. TCRdb itself ran the PCR reads through MiXCR, one entry per CDR3 protein. Here the sample spans 150,000 to 250,000 distinct CDR3 sequences, roughly 14% being singletons. The CDR3 is made up of 12 amino acids. The ends were cut back, 4 bases at V and 8 bases at J, with 14 bases in the middle. Germline loops: CDR1 SQVTM, CDR2 ANQGSEA. This chain links TRBV29-1 with TRBJ1-2; D may be TRBD1 (5 bases). The sample here was PBMCs from the stem cell graft donor, taken from the stem cell graft. This clonotype was sampled from a human donor who donated a stem cell graft to a child with acute lymphoblastic leukemia. CDR3 amino acids: CSVGSLEGGYTF. In DNA, the CDR3 is TGCAGCGTTGGGTCCTTGGAGGGGGGCTACACCTTC.